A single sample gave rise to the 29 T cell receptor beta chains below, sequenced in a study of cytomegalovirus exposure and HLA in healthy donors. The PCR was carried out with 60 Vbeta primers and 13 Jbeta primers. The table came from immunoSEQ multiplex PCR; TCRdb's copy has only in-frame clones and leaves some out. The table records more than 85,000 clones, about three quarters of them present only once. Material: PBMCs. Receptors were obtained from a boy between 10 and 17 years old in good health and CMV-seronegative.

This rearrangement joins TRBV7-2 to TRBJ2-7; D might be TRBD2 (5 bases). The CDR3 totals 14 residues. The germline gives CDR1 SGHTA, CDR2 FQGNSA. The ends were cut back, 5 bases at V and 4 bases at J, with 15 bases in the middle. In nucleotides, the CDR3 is TGTGCCAGCAGCCCTAGAGGGAAGGGATACGAGCAGTACTTC. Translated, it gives CASSPRGKGYEQYF. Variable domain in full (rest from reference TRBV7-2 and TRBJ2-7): GAGVSQSPSNKVTEKGKDVELRCDPISGHTALYWYRQSLGQGLEFLIYFQGNSAPDKSGLPSDRFSAERTGGSVSTLTIQRTQQEDSAVYLCASSPRGKGYEQYFGPGTRLTVT.

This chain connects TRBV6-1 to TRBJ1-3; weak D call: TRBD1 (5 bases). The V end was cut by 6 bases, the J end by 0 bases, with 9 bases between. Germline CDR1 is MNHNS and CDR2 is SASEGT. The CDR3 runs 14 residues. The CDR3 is CASREGISGNTIYF. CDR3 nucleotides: TGTGCCAGCAGGGAGGGGATCTCTGGAAACACCATATATTTT.

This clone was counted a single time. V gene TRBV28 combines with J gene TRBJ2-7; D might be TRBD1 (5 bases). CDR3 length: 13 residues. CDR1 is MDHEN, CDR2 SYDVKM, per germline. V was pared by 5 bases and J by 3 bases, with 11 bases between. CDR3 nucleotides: TGTGCCAGCAGTCTTTCTAGGGGCTACGAGCAGTACTTC. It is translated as CASSLSRGYEQYF. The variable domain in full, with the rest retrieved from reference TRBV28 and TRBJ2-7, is DVKVTQSSRYLVKRTGEKVFLECVQDMDHENMFWYRQDPGLGLRLIYFSYDVKMKEKGDIPEGYSVSREKKERFSLILESASTNQTSMYLCASSLSRGYEQYFGPGTRLTVT.

Here the CDR3 reads CASSLQRWSDNSPLHF. The CDR3 DNA sequence: TGTGCCAGCAGCTTACAGCGATGGTCCGATAATTCACCCCTCCACTTT. The chain has TRBV11-2 and TRBJ1-6, with D unclear. The germline gives CDR1 SGHAT, CDR2 FQNNGV. V lost 2 bases and J 5 bases, leaving 13 bases between the germline ends. The length of the CDR3 is 16 residues. The full variable domain, completed using reference TRBV11-2 and TRBJ1-6, is EAGVAQSPRYKIIEKRQSVAFWCNPISGHATLYWYQQILGQGPKLLIQFQNNGVVDDSQLPKDRFSAERLKGVDSTLKIQPAKLEDSAVYLCASSLQRWSDNSPLHFGNGTRLTVT.

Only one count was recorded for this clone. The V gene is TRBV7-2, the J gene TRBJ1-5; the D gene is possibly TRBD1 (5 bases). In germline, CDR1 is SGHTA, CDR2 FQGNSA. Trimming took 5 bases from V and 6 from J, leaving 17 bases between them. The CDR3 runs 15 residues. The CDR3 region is CASSRDLLGGQPQHF. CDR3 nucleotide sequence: TGTGCCAGCAGCCGGGACTTGCTGGGAGGTCAGCCCCAGCATTTT.

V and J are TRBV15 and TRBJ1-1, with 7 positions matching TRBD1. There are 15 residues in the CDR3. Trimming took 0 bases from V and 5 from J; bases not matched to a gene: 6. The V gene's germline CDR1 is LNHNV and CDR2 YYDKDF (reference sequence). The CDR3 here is CATSRDLAGGTEAFF. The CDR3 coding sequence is TGTGCCACCAGCAGAGATCTGGCAGGGGGGACTGAAGCTTTCTTT.

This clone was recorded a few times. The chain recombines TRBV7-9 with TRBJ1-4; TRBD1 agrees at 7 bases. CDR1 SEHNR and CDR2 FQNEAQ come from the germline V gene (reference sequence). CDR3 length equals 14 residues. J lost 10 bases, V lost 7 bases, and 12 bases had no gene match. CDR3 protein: CASTTDRGPGKLFF. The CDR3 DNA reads TGTGCCAGCACCACAGATAGGGGGCCCGGAAAACTGTTTTTT.

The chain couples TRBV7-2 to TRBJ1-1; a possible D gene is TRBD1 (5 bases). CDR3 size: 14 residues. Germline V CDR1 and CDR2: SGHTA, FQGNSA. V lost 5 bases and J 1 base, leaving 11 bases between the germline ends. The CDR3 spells CASSPGQSNTEAFF. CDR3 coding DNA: TGTGCCAGCAGCCCAGGACAATCGAACACTGAAGCTTTCTTT.

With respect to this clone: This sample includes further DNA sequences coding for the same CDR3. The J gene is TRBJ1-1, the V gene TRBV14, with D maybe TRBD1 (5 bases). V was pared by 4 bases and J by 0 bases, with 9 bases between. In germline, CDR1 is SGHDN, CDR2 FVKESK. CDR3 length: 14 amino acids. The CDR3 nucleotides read TGTGCCAGCAGCCTCGCAGGGATGAACACTGAAGCTTTCTTT. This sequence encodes CASSLAGMNTEAFF.

The CDR3 region is CSGGLAANEQFF. In nucleotides, the CDR3 is TGCAGCGGAGGACTAGCGGCCAATGAGCAGTTCTTC. The J gene is TRBJ2-1, the V gene TRBV29-1; 10 bases fit TRBD2. Germline lookup yields CDR1 SQVTM and CDR2 ANQGSEA. This CDR3 spans 12 amino acids. V dropped 7 bases and J dropped 6; count of bases not matched to a gene: 3.

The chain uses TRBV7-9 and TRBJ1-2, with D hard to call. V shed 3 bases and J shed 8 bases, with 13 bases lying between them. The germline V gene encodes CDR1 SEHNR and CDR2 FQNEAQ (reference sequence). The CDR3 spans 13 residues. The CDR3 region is CASSLGSLRGYTF. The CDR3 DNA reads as TGTGCCAGCAGCTTGGGTTCCCTGAGGGGCTACACCTTC.

The CDR3: CASSLELRINEKLFF. The DNA of the CDR3 is TGTGCCAGCAGCTTAGAATTGAGGATTAATGAAAAACTGTTTTTT. V is TRBV11-2 and J is TRBJ1-4; no definite D call. The CDR3 is made up of 15 amino acids. The V gene lost 0 bases and the J gene lost 4 bases, with 9 bases spanning the gap. Germline V gene lookup returns CDR1 SGHAT and CDR2 FQNNGV.

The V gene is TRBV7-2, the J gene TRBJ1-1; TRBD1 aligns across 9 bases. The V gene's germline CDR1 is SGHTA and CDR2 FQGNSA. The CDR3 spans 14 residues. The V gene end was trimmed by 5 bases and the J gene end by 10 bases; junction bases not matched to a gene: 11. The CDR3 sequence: CASSQLQGASGAFF. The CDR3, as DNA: TGTGCCAGCAGCCAGTTACAGGGGGCTTCGGGAGCTTTCTTT.

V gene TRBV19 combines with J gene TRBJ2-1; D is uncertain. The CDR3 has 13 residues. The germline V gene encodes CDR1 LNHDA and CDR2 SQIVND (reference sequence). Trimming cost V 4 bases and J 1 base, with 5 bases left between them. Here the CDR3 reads CASSTQSYNEQFF. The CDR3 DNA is TGTGCCAGTAGTACCCAATCCTACAATGAGCAGTTCTTC.

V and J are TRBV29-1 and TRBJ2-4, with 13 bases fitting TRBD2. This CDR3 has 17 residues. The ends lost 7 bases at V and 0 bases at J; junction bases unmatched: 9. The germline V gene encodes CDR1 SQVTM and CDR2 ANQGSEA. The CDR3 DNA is TGCAGCGCCCTACTAGCGGGGGGGAATCTAGCCAAAAACATTCAGTACTTC. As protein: CSALLAGGNLAKNIQYF.

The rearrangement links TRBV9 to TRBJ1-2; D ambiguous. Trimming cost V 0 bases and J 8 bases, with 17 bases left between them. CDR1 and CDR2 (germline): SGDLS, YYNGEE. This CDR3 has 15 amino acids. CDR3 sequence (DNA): TGTGCCAGCAGCGTAGTATCCCGTGAGGGTAGAGGCTACACCTTC. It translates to CASSVVSREGRGYTF.

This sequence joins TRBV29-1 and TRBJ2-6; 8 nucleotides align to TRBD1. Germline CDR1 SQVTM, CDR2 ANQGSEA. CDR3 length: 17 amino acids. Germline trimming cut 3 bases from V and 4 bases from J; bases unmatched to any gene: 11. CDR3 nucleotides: TGCAGCGTTGATACAGGGGGTGGGGTCGGGGGGGCCAACGTCCTGACTTTC. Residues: CSVDTGGGVGGANVLTF.

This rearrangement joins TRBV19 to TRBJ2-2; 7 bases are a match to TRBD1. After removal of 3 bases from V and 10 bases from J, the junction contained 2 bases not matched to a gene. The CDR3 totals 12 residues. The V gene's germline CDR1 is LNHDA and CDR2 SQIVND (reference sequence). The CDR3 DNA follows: TGTGCCAGTAGTATTGGACAGGAGGAGCTGTTTTTT. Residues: CASSIGQEELFF.

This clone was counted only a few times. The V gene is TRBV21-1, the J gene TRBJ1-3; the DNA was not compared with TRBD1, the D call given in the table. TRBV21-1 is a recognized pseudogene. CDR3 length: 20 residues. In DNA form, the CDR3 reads TGTGCCAGCAGCAAAATTCTGACAGGGGGCTACAACGACTCTGGAAACACCATATATTTT. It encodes CASSKILTGGYNDSGNTIYF.

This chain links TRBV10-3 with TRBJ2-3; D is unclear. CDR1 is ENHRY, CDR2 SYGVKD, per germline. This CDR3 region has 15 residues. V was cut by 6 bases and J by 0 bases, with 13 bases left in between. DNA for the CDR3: TGTGCCATCAGATGGGCAATGGGTAGCACAGATACGCAGTATTTT. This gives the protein CAIRWAMGSTDTQYF.

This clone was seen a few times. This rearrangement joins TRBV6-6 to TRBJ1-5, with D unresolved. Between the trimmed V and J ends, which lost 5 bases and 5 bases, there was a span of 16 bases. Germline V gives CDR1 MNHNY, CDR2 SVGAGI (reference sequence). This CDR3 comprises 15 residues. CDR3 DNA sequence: TGTGCCAGCAGTCCCCACGGGGAGGGCGATCAGCCCCAGCATTTT. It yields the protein CASSPHGEGDQPQHF.

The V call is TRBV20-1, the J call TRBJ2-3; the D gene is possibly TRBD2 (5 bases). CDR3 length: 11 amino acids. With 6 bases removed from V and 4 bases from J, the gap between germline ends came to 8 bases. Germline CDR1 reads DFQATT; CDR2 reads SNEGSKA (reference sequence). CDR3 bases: TGCAGTGCGCTAGCAGCAGATACGCAGTATTTT. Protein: CSALAADTQYF.

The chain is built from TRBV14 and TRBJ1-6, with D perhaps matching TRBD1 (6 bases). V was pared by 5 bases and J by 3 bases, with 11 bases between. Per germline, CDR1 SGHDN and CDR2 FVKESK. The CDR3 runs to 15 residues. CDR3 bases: TGTGCCAGCAGCTTCGGGGACAACTATAATTCACCCCTCCACTTT. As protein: CASSFGDNYNSPLHF.

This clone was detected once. CDR3 sequence (DNA): TGCGCCAGCAGCCAAGAAAGTCAGGTGGGCGCAGATACGCAGTATTTT. This codes for CASSQESQVGADTQYF. This chain connects TRBV4-3 to TRBJ2-3; unclear D gene. The CDR3 consists of 16 residues. The V gene lost 0 bases and the J gene lost 4 bases, with 14 bases spanning the gap. Germline V gene data show CDR1 as LGHNA and CDR2 as YSLEER.

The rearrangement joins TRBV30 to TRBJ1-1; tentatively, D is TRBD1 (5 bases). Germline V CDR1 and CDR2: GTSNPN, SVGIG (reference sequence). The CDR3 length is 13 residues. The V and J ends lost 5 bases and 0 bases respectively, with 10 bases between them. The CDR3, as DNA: TGTGCCTGGGGGGCCAACATGAACACTGAAGCTTTCTTT. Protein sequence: CAWGANMNTEAFF. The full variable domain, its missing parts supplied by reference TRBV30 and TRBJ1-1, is SQTIHQWPATLVQPVGSPLSLECTVEGTSNPNLYWYRQAAGRGLQLLFYSVGIGQISSEVPQNLSASRPQDRQFILSSKKLLLSDSGFYLCAWGANMNTEAFFGQGTRLTVV.

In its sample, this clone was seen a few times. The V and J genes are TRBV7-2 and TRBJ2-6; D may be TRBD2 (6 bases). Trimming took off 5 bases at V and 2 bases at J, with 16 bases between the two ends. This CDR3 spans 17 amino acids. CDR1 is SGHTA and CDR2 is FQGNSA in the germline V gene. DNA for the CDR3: TGTGCCAGCAGCCAAGTTGGGCGGGGCGCTGGGGCCAACGTCCTGACTTTC. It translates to CASSQVGRGAGANVLTF.

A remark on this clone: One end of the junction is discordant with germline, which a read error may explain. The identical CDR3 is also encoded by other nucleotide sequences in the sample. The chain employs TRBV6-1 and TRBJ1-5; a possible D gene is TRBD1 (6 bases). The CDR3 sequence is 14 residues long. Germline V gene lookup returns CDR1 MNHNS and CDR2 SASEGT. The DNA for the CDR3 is TGCGCCATCGATTGGGGCAGGGGCGGTCAGCCCCAGCATTTT. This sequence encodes CAIDWGRGGQPQHF.

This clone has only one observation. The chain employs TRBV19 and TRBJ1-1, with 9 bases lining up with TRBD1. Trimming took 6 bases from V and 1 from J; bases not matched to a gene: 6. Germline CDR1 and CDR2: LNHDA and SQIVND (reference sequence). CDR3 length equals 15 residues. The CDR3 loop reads CASRAPGQGNTEAFF. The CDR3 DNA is TGTGCCAGTAGGGCACCGGGACAGGGGAACACTGAAGCTTTCTTT. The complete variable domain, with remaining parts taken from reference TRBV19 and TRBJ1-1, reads DGGITQSPKYLFRKEGQNVTLSCEQNLNHDAMYWYRQDPGQGLRLIYYSQIVNDFQKGDIAEGYSVSREKKESFPLTVTSAQKNPTAFYLCASRAPGQGNTEAFFGQGTRLTVV.

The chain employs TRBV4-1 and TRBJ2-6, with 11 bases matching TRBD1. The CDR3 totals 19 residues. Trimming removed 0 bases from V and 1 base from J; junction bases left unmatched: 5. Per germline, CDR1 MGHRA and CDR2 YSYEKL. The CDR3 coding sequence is TGCGCCAGCAGCCAAGACCCGGGACAGGGGGATTCTGGGGCCAACGTCCTGACTTTC. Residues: CASSQDPGQGDSGANVLTF.